The T cell receptor beta chain under discussion was sequenced for a study of blood T cell repertoires in COVID-19 (dated by TCRdb to the early 2020s). Regarding the research as a whole: Samples covering the acute and convalescent phases of COVID-19 were provided by collaborators in the United States, Italy and Spain. Deeply sampled blood TCRbeta repertoires from subjects exposed to, actively infected with, or recovered from COVID-19 were included in the dataset. A de-identified subject ID, COVID-19 status, age in years and sex were almost always included in the sample metadata. Where available, HLA class I and class II types were taken from metadata supplied by the sample provider and were not determined by assay-based typing. The prospective study material was composed of cDNA or gDNA derived from T cells, B-cell-depleted T cells, or PBMCs. The samples were drawn from the first 160 participants of the ongoing ImmuneRACE study and from roughly 1,300 subjects provided by 6 global collaborators. A freely available public database, intended as a resource for researchers studying the immune response to SARS-CoV-2, is where the repertoires were released. Overall study outcomes, separate from this receptor: How much clinical and demographic metadata was included differed by source and by participant, and the metadata was provided uncurated.

TCRbeta CDR3 regions were amplified from genomic DNA by means of the immunoSEQ Assay, a bias-controlled multiplex PCR. As for the original processing: Nucleated cell counts per sample were estimated from amplification of reference gene primers within the assay. To quantify the absolute abundance of each unique TCRbeta CDR3 rearrangement, sequence reads were collapsed and filtered. Productive Simpson clonality was computed per sample as the square root of Simpson's diversity index over productive rearrangements. The immuneACCESS repertoire file appears here via TCRdb, limited to in-frame rearrangements. These files lack a portion of the clones; in checked studies, under half of the deficit traces to unresolved V genes, and the cause of the others is not known. V and J calls plus clone size are reproduced from that table; the DNA served to infer D and trimming. This sample comprises some 200,000 clones, around 82% of them detected only once. The ten largest clonotypes hold about 4.8% of the sample.

From its cysteine to its phenylalanine, the CDR3 spans 12 amino acids. Only the CDR3 portion is preserved as DNA: 36 bases, with reading frame beginning at the first base. Between the V and J ends, shortened by 5 bases and 8 bases respectively, the junction contains 12 bases. This clone was recorded only once. What this receptor recognizes is not known. No clone much larger than this one lies a single base away; base qualities are absent. Enrolling through a virtual design, the prospective study's participants ranged in age from roughly 18 to 89 years and lived across 20 to 25 United States geographic areas. Cohort assignment in the prospective study relied on participant-reported clinical history from a screening survey and a study questionnaire. Exposed participants were defined as having been in contact with someone with a PCR-confirmed or clinician-diagnosed COVID-19 case within 2 weeks of study entry. In the prospective study, whole blood, serum and a nasopharyngeal or oropharyngeal swab were collected from each participant by mobile phlebotomists. Over an approximately 2-month period, participants in the prospective study had the option of providing additional blood draws and questionnaires. Prospective study blood samples were shipped either frozen or at room temperature before DNA extraction.

The rearranged segments are TRBV12-3 or TRBV12-4 and TRBJ1-2; the D gene identity is not certain. Material for sequencing was PBMCs or T cells enriched from blood (not recorded which). This TCR derives from a woman aged 45-59 years who had been exposed to COVID-19. The nucleotide sequence is given as TGTGCCAGCAGTCCCCGTCTGGGCGGCTACACCTTC. This codes for CASSPRLGGYTF.